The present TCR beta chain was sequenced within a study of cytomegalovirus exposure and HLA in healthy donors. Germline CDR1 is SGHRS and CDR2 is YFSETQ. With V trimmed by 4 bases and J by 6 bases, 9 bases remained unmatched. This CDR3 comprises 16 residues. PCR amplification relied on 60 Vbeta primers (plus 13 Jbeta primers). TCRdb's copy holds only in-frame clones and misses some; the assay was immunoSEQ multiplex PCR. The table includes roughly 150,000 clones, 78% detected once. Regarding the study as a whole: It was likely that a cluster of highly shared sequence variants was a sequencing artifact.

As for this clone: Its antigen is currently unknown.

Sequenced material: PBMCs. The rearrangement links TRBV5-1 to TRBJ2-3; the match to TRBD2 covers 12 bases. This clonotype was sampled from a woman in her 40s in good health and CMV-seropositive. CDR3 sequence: CASSPASGRATDTQYF. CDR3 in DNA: TGCGCCAGCAGCCCAGCTAGCGGGAGGGCCACGGATACGCAGTATTTT.